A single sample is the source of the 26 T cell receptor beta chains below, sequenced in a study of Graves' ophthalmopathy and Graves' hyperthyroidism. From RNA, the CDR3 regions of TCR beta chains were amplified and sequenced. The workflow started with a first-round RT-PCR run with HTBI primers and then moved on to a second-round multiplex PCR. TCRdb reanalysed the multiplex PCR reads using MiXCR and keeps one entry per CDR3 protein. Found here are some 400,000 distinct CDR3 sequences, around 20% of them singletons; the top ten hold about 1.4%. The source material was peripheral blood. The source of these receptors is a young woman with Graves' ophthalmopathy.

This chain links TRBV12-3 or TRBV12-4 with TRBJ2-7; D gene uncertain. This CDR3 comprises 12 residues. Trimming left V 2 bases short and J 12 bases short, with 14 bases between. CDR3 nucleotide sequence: TGTGCCAGCAGTTTACCCCCTTCGTCTGTGTACTTC. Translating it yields CASSLPPSSVYF.

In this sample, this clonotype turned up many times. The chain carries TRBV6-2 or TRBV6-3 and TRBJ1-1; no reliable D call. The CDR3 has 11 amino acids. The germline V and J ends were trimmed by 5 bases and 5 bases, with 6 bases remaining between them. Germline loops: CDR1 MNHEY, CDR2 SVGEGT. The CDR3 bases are TGTGCCAGCAGTGACCGGACTGAAGCTTTCTTT. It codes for CASSDRTEAFF.

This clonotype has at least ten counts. The CDR3 region has the DNA TGTGCCAGCAGTTTATCCAGCTCCCTAGGCCAGCCCCAGCATTTT. Its protein product is CASSLSSSLGQPQHF. The chain couples TRBV27 to TRBJ1-5; D not resolved. In germline, CDR1 is MNHEY, CDR2 SMNVEV (reference sequence). This CDR3 has 15 amino acids. The V end was cut by 0 bases, the J end by 7 bases, with 13 bases between.

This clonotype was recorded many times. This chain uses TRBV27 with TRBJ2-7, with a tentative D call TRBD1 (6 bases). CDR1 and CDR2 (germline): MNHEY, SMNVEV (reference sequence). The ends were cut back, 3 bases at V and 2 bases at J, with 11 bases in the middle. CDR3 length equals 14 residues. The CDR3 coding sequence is TGTGCCAGCAGTTTGCACAGGGTTGCCTACGAGCAGTACTTC. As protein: CASSLHRVAYEQYF.

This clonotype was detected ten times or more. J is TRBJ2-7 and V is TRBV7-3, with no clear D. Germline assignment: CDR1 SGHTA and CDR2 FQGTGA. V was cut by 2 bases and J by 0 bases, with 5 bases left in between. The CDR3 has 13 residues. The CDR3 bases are TGTGCCAGCAGCTTATATAGCTCCTACGAGCAGTACTTC. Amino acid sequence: CASSLYSSYEQYF.

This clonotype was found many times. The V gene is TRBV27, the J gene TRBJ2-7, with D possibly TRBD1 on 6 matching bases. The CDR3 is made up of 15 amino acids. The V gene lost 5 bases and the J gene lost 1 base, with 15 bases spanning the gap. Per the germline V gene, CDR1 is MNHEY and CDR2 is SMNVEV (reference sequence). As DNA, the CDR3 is TGTGCCAGCAGTCCCACAAGAGACAGGTCCTACGAGCAGTACTTC. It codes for CASSPTRDRSYEQYF.

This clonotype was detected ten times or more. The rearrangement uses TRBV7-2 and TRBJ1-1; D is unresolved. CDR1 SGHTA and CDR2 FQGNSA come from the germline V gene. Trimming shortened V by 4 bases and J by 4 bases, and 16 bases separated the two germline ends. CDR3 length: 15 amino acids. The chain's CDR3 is CASSSAPLQSTEAFF. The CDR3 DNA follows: TGTGCCAGCAGCTCCGCTCCCTTACAGAGCACTGAAGCTTTCTTT.

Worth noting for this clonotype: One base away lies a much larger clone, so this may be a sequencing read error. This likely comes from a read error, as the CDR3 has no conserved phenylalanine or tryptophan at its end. The CDR3 region has the DNA TGTGCCAGCAGTTACGAACAGGGAAGCTCCTACGAGCAGTACCTC. Translated, it gives CASSYEQGSSYEQYL. V and J are TRBV6-2 or TRBV6-3 and TRBJ2-7; D may be TRBD1 (6 bases). Trimming took off 2 bases at V and 0 bases at J, with 11 bases between the two ends. Germline CDR1 reads MNHEY; CDR2 reads SVGEGT. The CDR3 sequence is 15 residues long.

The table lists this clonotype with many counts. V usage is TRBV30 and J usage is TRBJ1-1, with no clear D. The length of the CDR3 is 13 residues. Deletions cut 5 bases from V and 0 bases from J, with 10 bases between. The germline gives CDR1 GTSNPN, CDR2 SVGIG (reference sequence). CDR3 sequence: CAWLDGMNTEAFF. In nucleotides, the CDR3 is TGTGCCTGGCTCGACGGCATGAACACTGAAGCTTTCTTT.

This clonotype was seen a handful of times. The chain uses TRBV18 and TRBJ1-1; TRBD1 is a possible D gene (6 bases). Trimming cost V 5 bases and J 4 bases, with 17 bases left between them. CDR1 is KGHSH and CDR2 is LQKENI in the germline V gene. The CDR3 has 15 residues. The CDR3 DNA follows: TGTGCCAGCTCATTCTCCGGGACATTGGTCACTGAAGCTTTCTTT. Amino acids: CASSFSGTLVTEAFF.

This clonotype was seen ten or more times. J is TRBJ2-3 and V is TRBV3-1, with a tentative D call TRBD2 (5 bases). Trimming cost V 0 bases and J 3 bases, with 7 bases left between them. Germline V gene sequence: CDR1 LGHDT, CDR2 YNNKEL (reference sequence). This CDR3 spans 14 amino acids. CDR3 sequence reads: CASSQDRGTDTQYF. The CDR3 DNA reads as TGTGCCAGCAGCCAAGACCGGGGAACAGATACGCAGTATTTT.

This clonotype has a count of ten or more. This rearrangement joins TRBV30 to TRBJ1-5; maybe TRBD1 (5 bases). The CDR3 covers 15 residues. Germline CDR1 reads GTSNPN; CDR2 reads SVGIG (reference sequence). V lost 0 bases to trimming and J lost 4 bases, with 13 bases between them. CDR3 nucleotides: TGTGCCTGGAGTGTCGGAACTCCAGGGAATCAGCCCCAGCATTTT. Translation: CAWSVGTPGNQPQHF.

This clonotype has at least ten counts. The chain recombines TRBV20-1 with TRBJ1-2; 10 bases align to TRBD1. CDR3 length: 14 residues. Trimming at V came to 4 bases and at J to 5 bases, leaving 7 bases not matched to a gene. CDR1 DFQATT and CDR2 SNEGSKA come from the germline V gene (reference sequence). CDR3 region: CSAIHGQGGYGYTF. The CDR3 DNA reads TGCAGTGCTATTCACGGACAGGGGGGATATGGCTACACCTTC.

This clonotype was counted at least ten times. Here the CDR3 DNA reads TGTGCCAGTAGTGTCGACAGGAGTTATGGCTACACCTTC. It codes for CASSVDRSYGYTF. The chain has TRBV19 and TRBJ1-2; tentatively, D is TRBD1 (6 bases). Deletions cut 5 bases from V and 5 bases from J, with 12 bases between. The germline gives CDR1 LNHDA, CDR2 SQIVND (reference sequence). CDR3 length: 13 residues. Together with reference TRBV19 and TRBJ1-2, the CDR3 gives the full variable domain: DGGITQSPKYLFRKEGQNVTLSCEQNLNHDAMYWYRQDPGQGLRLIYYSQIVNDFQKGDIAEGYSVSREKKESFPLTVTSAQKNPTAFYLCASSVDRSYGYTFGSGTRLTVV.

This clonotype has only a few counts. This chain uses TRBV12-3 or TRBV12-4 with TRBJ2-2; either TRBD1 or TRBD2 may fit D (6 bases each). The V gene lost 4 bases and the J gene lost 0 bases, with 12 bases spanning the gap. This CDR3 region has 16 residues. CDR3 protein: CASSSQGGSNTGELFF. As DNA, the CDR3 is TGTGCCAGCAGTTCACAGGGAGGCTCGAACACCGGGGAGCTGTTTTTT.

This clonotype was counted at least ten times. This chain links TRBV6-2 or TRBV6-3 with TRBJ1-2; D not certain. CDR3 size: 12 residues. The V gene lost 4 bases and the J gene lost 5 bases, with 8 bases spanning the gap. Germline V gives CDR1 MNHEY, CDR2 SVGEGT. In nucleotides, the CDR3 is TGTGCCAGCAGTTTAGGACCATATGGCTACACCTTC. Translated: CASSLGPYGYTF.

CDR3 in amino acids: CASSLARAGASWGYTF. The CDR3 region has the DNA TGTGCCAGCAGCTTGGCGAGGGCGGGGGCCTCTTGGGGCTACACCTTC. The chain has TRBV5-4 and TRBJ1-2; a possible D gene is TRBD1 (6 bases). The CDR3 has 16 amino acids. The germline V gene encodes CDR1 SGHNT and CDR2 YYREEE (reference sequence). Trimming shortened V by 0 bases and J by 8 bases, and 20 bases separated the two germline ends. Full variable domain (outside the CDR3, taken from reference TRBV5-4 and TRBJ1-2): ETGVTQSPTHLIKTRGQQVTLRCSSQSGHNTVSWYQQALGQGPQFIFQYYREEENGRGNFPPRFSGLQFPNYSSELNVNALELDDSALYLCASSLARAGASWGYTFGSGTRLTVV.

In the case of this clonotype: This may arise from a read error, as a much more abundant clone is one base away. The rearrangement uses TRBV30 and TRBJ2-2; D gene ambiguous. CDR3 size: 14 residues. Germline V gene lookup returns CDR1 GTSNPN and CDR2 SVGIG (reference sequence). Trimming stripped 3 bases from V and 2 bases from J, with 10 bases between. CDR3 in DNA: TGTGCCTGGAGGGGGAACGGCAACACCGGGGAGCTGTTTTTT. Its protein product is CAWRGNGNTGELFF.

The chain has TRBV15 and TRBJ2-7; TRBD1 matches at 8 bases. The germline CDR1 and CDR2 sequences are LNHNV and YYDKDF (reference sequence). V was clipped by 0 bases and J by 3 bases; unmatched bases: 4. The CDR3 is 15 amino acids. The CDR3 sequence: CATSRDKGQVYEQYF. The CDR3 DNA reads TGTGCCACCAGCAGAGATAAGGGACAGGTCTACGAGCAGTACTTC.

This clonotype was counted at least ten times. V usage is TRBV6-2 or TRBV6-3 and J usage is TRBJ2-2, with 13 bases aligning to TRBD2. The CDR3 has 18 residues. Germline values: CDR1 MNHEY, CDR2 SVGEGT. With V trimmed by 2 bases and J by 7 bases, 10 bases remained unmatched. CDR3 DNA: TGTGCCAGCAGTTACCCACTAGCGGGGGGGCCTCGTTTCGGGGAGCTGTTTTTT. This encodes CASSYPLAGGPRFGELFF.

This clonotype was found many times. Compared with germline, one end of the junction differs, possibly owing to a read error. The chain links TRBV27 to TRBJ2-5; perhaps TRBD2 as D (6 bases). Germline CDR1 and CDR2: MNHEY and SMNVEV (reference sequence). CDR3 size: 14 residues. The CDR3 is CTSRQRDWDETQYF. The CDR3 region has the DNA TGTACCAGCAGGCAAAGGGACTGGGATGAGACCCAGTACTTC.

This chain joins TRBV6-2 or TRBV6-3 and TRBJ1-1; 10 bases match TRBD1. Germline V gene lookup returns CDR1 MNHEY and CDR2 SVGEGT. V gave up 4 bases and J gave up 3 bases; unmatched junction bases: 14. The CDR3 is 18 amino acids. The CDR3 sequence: CASSFGHPGQGSYTEAFF. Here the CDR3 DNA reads TGTGCCAGCAGTTTTGGGCATCCGGGACAGGGGTCTTACACTGAAGCTTTCTTT.

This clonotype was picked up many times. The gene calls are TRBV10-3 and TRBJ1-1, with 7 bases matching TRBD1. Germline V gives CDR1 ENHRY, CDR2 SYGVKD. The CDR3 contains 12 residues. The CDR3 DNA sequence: TGTACCACCGGGGACAGCCTCACTGAAGCTTTCTTT. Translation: CTTGDSLTEAFF.

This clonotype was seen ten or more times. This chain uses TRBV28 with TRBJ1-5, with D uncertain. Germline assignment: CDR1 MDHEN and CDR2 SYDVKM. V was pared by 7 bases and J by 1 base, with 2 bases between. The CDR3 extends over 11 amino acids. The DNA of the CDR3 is TGTGCCAGCATGAGCAATCAGCCCCAGCATTTT. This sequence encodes CASMSNQPQHF.

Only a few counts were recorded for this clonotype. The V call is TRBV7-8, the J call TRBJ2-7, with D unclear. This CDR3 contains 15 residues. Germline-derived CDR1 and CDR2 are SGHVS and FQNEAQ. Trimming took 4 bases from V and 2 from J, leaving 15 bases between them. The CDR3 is CASSSVPDVPYEQYF. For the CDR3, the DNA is TGTGCCAGCAGCTCCGTCCCGGACGTGCCCTACGAGCAGTACTTC.

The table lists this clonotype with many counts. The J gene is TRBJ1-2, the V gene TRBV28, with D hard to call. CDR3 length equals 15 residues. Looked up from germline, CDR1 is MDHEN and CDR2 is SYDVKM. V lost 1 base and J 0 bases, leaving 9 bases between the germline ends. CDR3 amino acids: CASSLSGESNYGYTF. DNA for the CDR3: TGTGCCAGCAGTTTATCGGGAGAATCTAACTATGGCTACACCTTC.